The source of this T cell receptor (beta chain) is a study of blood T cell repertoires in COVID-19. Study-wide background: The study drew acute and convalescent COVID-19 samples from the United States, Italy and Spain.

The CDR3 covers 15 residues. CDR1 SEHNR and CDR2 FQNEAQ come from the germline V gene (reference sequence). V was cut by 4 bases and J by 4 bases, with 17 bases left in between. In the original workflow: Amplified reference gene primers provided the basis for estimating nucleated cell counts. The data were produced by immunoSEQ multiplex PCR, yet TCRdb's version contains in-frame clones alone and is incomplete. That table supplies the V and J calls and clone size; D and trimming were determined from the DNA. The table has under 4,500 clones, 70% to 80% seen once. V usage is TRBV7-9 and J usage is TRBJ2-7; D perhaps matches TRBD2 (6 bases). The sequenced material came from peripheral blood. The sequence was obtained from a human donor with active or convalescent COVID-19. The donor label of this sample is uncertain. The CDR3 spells CASSSSGGSGYEQYF. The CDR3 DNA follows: TGTGCCAGCAGCTCCAGTGGGGGGAGCGGGTACGAGCAGTACTTC.